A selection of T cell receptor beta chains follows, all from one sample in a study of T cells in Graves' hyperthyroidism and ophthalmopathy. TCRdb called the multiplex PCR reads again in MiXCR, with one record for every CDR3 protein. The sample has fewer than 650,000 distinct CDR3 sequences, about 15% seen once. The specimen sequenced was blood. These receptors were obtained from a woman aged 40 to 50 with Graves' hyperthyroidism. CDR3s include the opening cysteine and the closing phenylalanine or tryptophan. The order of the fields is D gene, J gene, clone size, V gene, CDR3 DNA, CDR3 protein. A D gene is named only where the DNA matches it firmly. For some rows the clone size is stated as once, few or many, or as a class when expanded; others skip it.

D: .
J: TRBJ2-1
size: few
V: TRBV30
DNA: TGTGCCTGGAGTGTACTCTGGGGCTTGAGCTCCTACAATGAGCAGTTCTTC
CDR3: CAWSVLWGLSSYNEQFF

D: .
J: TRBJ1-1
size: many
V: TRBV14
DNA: TGTGCCAGCAGCCAAGAGAGGGGGACTGAAGCTTTCTTT
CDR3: CASSQERGTEAFF

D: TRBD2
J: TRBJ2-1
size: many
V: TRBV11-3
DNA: TGTGCCAGCAGCTCAGGACTAGCGGACCCCAGGGCCTACAATGAGCAGTTCTTC
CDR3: CASSSGLADPRAYNEQFF

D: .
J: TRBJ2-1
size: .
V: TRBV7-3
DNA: TGTGCCAGCAGCTCGGGCGGACTTGAGCAGTTCTTC
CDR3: CASSSGGLEQFF

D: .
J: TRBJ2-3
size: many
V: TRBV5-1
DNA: TGCGCCAGCAGCTTGGGGGACTCCACAGATACGCAGTATTTT
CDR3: CASSLGDSTDTQYF

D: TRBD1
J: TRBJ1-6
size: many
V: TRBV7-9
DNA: TGTGCCAGCAGCAAGAAACAGGGGTGGAATTCACCCCTCCACTTT
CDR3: CASSKKQGWNSPLHF

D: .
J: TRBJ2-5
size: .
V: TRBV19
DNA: TGTGCCAGTAGTCCCTCATACGTCGTACAAGAGACCCAGTACTTC
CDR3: CASSPSYVVQETQYF

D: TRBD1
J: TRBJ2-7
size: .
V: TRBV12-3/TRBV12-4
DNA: TGTGCCAGCAGTTCCAGGCCGAACCACAGGGGGATCTCCTACGAGCAGTACTTC
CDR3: CASSSRPNHRGISYEQYF

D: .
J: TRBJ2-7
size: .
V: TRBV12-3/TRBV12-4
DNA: TGTGCCAGCAGTTTAGGGGGGGGCAGGGGAGTATACGAGCAGTACTTC
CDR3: CASSLGGGRGVYEQYF

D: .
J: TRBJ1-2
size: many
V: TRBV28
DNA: TGTGCCAGCAGCCCGACACATGGGAACTATGGCTACACCTTC
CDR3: CASSPTHGNYGYTF

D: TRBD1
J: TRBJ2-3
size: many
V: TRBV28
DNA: TGTGCCAGCAGCGTAGGGGGCTCCGCGGATACAGATACGCAGTATTTT
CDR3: CASSVGGSADTDTQYF

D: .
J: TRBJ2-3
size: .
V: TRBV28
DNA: TGTGCCAGCAGTTTTGCACAGGGTACAGATACGCAGTATTTT
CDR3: CASSFAQGTDTQYF

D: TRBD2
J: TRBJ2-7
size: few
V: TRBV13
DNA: TGTGCCAGCAGTCCTAGTTGGACTAGCGGGAACTCCTACGAGCAGTACTTC
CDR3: CASSPSWTSGNSYEQYF

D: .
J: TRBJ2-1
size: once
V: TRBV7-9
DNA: TGTGCCAGCAGCCCGTTCACGAGCTCCTACAATGAGCAGTTCTTC
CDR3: CASSPFTSSYNEQFF

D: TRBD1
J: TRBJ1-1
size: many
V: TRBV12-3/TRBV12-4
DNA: TGTGCCAGCAGTTTATCAATAGGGACAGCGAACACTGAAGCTTTCTTT
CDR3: CASSLSIGTANTEAFF

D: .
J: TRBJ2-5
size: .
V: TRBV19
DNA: TGTGCCAGTAGTCGAGCGGCCCTTCAAGAGACCCAGTACTTC
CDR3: CASSRAALQETQYF

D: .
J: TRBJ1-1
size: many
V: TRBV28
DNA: TGTGCCAGCAGTTTGTACACAGGGCTGAGGACTGAAGCTTTCTTT
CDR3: CASSLYTGLRTEAFF

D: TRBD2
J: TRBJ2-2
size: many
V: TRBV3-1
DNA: TGTGCCAGCAGCGTCACTAGCGGGACGGCCGGGGAGCTGTTTTTT
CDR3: CASSVTSGTAGELFF

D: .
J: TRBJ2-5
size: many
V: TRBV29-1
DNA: TGCAGCGTTGGCCAGGGGCCTCAAGAGACCCAGTACTTC
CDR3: CSVGQGPQETQYF

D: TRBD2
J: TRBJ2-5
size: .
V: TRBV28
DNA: TGTGCCAGCAGTTTACCTGGACTAGCGGCCACCCAAGAGACCCAGTACTTC
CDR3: CASSLPGLAATQETQYF

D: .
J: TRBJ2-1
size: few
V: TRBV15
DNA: TGTGCCACCAGCAGATTACGGGGAATAATTTACAATGAGCAGTTCTTC
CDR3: CATSRLRGIIYNEQFF

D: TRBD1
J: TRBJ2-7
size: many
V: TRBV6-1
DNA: TGTGCCAGCAGTGAACGGTCAGGGGGCTCCTACGAGCAGTACTTC
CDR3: CASSERSGGSYEQYF

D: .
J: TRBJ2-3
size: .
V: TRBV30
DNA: TGTGCCTGGAGTGAAGGAAGAGGTGGCACAGATACGCAGTATTTT
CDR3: CAWSEGRGGTDTQYF

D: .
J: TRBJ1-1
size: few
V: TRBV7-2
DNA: TGTGCCAGCAGCTTAGCGGAGGGCATGAACACTGAAGCTTTCTTT
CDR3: CASSLAEGMNTEAFF

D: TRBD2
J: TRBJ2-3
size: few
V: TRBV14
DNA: TGTGCCAGCAGTAAACTAGCGGCACTGACAGATACGCAGTATTTT
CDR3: CASSKLAALTDTQYF

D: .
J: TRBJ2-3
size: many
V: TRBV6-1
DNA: TGTGCCAGCAGTCAACAGGGCCCAGATACGCAGTATTTT
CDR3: CASSQQGPDTQYF

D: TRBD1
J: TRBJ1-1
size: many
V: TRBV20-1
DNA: TGCAGTGCTAGGGACTACAGGGGGAACACTGAAGCTTTCTTT
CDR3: CSARDYRGNTEAFF

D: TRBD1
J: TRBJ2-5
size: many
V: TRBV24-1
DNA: TGTGCCACCAGCTCCTTACAGGAACAGGGGGTACGAGAGACCCAGTACTTC
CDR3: CATSSLQEQGVRETQYF

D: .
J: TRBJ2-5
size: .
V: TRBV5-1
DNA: TGCGCCAGCAGCTTGGAAAGCGCCAGAGAGACCCAGTACTTC
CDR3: CASSLESARETQYF

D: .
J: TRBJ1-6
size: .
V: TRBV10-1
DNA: TGCGCCAGCAGTGAGTCGGCGGGAAATTCACCCCTCCACTTT
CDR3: CASSESAGNSPLHF

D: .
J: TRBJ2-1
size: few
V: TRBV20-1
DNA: TGCAGTGCTAGACCACGCAGGGCTACAAGCCTCAATGAGCAGTTCTTC
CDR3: CSARPRRATSLNEQFF

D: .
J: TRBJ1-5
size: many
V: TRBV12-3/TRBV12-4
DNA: TGTGCCAGCAGTTCCCTCCAGGGGACTAGCAATCAGCCCCAGCATTTT
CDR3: CASSSLQGTSNQPQHF

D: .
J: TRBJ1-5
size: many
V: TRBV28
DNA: TGTGCCAGCAGTTGGAGTGGACCTCCAAATCAGCCCCAGCATTTT
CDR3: CASSWSGPPNQPQHF

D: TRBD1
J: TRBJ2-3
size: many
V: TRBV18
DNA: TGTGCCAGCTCACCATCCGTACAGGGGACAGATACGCAGTATTTT
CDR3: CASSPSVQGTDTQYF

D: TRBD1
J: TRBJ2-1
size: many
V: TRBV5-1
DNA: TGCGCCAGCAGCTGGGGACAGGGGGCGTACAATGAGCAGTTCTTC
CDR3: CASSWGQGAYNEQFF

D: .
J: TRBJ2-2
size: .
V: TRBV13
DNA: TGTGCCAGCACCCCGGCGGGAAAGAACACCGGGGAGCTGTTTTTT
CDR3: CASTPAGKNTGELFF

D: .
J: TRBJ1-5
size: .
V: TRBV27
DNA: TGTGCCAGCTCACGGGTTGGCAATCAGCCCCAGCATTTT
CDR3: CASSRVGNQPQHF